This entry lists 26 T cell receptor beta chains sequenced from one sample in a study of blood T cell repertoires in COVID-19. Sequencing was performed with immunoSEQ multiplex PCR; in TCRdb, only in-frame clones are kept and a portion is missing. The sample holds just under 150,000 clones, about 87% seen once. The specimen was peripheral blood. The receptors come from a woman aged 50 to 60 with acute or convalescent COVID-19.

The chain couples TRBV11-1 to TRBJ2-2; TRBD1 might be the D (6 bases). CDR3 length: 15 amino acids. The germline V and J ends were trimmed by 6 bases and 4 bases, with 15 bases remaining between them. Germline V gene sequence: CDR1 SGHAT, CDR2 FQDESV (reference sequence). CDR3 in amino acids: CASSYLDSSTGELFF. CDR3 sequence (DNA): TGTGCCAGCAGTTATCTGGACAGTAGCACCGGGGAGCTGTTTTTT.

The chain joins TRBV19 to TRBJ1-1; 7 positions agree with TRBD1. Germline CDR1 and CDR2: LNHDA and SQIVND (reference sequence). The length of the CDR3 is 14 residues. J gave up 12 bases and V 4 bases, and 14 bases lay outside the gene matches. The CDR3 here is CASSTSRQGPRTFF. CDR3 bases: TGTGCCAGTAGTACCTCTCGACAGGGACCAAGAACTTTCTTT.

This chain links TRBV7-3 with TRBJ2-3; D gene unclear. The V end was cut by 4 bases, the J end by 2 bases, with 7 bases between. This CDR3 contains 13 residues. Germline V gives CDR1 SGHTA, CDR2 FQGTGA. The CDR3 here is CASSSHNTDTQYF. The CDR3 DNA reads TGTGCCAGCAGCTCACACAACACAGATACGCAGTATTTT.

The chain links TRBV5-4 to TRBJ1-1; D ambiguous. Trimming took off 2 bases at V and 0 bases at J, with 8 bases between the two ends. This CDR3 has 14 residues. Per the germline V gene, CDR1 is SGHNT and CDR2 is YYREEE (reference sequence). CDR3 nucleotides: TGTGCCAGCAGCTTCCCAAACATGAACACTGAAGCTTTCTTT. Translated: CASSFPNMNTEAFF.

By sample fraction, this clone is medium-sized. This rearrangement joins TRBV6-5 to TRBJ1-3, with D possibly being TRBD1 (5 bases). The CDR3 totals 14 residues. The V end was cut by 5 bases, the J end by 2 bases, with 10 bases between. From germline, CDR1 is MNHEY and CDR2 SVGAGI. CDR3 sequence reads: CASSLGVAGNTIYF. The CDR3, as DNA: TGTGCCAGCAGTCTAGGGGTTGCTGGAAACACCATATATTTT.

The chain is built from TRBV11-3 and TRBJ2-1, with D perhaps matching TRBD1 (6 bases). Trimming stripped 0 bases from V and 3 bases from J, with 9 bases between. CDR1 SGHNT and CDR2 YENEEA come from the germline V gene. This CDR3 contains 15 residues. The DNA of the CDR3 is TGTGCCAGCAGCTTAGAGGGGACACTCTACAATGAGCAGTTCTTC. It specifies CASSLEGTLYNEQFF. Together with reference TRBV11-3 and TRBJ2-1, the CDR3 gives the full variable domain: EAGVVQSPRYKIIEKKQPVAFWCNPISGHNTLYWYLQNLGQGPELLIRYENEEAVDDSQLPKDRFSAERLKGVDSTLKIQPAELGDSAVYLCASSLEGTLYNEQFFGPGTRLTVL.

The CDR3 DNA is TGCAGCGTTGGCAGAGGCTCAACTAATGAAAAACTGTTTTTT. Translated: CSVGRGSTNEKLFF. The chain couples TRBV29-1 to TRBJ1-4; no clear D. CDR1 SQVTM and CDR2 ANQGSEA come from the germline V gene. CDR3 length: 14 residues. The V end was cut by 4 bases, the J end by 0 bases, with 9 bases between.

The CDR3 nucleotides read TGTGCCATCAGTGAGTCGTCGGGTAGCATCAGCCCCCAGCATTTT. Its protein is CAISESSGSISPQHF. The genes are TRBV10-3 and TRBJ1-5; D gene uncertain. The V end was cut by 0 bases, the J end by 10 bases, with 16 bases between. The CDR3 loop spans 15 amino acids. CDR1 is ENHRY, CDR2 SYGVKD, per germline.

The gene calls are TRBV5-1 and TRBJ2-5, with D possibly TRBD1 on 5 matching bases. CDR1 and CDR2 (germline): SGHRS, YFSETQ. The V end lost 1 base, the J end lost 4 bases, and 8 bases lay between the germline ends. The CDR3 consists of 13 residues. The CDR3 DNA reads TGCGCCAGCAGCTTGAGCACAGGAGAGACCCAGTACTTC. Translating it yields CASSLSTGETQYF.

CDR3 in DNA: TGTGCCATCAGTGGTGGCCTAGCGGGGGGGAAGAACGAGCAGTACTTC. Protein: CAISGGLAGGKNEQYF. The chain couples TRBV10-3 to TRBJ2-7; 12 bases are a match to TRBD2. Germline CDR1 and CDR2: ENHRY and SYGVKD. The CDR3 length is 16 residues. The V and J ends lost 4 bases and 5 bases, in that order; junction bases with no gene match: 9.

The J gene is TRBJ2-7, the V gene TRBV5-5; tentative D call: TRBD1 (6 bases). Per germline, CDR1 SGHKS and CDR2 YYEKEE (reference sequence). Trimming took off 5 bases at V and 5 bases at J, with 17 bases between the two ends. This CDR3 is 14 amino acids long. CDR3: CASRATGLGNEQYF. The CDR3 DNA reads TGTGCCAGCAGGGCAACAGGGTTGGGTAACGAGCAGTACTTC.

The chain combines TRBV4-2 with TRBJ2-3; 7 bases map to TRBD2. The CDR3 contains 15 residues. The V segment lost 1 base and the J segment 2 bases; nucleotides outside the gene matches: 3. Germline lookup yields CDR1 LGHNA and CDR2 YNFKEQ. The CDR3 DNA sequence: TGTGCCAGCAGCCAAGCCCTAGCGGTCACAGATACGCAGTATTTT. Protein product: CASSQALAVTDTQYF.

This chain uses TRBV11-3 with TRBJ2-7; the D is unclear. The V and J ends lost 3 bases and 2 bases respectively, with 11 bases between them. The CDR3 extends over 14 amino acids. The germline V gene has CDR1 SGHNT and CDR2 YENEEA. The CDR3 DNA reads TGTGCCAGCAGCTTTGGTAACGGAGCCTACGAGCAGTACTTC. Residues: CASSFGNGAYEQYF.

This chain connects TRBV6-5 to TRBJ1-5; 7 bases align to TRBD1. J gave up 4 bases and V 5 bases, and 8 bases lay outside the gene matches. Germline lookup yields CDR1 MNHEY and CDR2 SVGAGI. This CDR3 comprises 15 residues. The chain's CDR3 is CASSTEQGINQPQHF. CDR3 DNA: TGTGCCAGCAGTACTGAACAGGGGATTAATCAGCCCCAGCATTTT.

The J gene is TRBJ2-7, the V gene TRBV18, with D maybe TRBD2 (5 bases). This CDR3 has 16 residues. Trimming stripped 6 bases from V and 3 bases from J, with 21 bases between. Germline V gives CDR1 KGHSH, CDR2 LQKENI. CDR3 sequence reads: CASSRTGSGVDYEQYF. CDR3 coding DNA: TGTGCCAGCTCCCGGACTGGGAGTGGGGTAGACTACGAGCAGTACTTC.

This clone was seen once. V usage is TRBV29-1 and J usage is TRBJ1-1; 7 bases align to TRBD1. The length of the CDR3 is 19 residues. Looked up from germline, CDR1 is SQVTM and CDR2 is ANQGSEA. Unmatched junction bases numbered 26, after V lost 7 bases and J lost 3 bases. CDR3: CSGPGTASPHMRGDTEAFF. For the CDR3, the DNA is TGCAGCGGGCCCGGGACAGCTTCCCCCCATATGCGTGGGGACACTGAAGCTTTCTTT.

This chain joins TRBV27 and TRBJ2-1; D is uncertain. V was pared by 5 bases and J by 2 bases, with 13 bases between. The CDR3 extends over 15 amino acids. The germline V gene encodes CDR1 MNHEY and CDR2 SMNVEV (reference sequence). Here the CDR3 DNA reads TGTGCCAGCAGTCCGCGCCCAGGTGCCTACAATGAGCAGTTCTTC. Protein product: CASSPRPGAYNEQFF.

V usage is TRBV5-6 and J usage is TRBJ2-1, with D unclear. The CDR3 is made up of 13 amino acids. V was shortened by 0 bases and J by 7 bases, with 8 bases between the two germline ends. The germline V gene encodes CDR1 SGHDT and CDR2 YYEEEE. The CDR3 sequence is CASSLGESNEQFF. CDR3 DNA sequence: TGTGCCAGCAGCTTGGGAGAATCAAATGAGCAGTTCTTC. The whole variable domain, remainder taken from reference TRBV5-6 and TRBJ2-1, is DAGVTQSPTHLIKTRGQQVTLRCSPKSGHDTVSWYQQALGQGPQFIFQYYEEEERQRGNFPDRFSGHQFPNYSSELNVNALLLGDSALYLCASSLGESNEQFFGPGTRLTVL.

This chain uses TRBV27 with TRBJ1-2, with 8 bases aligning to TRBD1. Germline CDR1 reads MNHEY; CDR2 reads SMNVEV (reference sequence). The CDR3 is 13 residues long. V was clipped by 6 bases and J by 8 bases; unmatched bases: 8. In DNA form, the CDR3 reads TGTGCCAGCAGAACCGGACAGGGCCGAGGCTACACCTTC. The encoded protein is CASRTGQGRGYTF.

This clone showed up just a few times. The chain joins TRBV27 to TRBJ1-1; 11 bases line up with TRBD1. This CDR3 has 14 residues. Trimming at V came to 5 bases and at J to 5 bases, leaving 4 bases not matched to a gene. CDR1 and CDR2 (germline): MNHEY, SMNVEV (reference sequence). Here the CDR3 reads CASSPGQGDTEAFF. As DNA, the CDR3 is TGTGCCAGCAGTCCGGGACAGGGGGATACTGAAGCTTTCTTT.

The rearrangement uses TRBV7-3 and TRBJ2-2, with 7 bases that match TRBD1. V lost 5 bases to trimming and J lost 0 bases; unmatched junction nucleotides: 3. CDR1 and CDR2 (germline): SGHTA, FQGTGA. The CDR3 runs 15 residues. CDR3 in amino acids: CASSTDRANTGELFF. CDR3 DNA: TGTGCCAGCAGCACAGACAGGGCGAACACCGGGGAGCTGTTTTTT.

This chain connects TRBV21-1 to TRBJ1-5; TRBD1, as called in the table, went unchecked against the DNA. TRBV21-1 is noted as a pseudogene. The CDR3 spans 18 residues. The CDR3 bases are TGTGCCAGCAGCAAAACCACCGACCGACAGGATAGCAATCAGCCCCAGCATTTT. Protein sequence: CASSKTTDRQDSNQPQHF.

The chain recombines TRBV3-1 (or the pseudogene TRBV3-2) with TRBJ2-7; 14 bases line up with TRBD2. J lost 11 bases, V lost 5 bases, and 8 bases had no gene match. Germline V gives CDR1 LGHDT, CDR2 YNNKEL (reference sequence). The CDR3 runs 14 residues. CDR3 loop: CASSGTSGGPRKYF. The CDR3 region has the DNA TGTGCCAGCAGCGGGACTAGCGGGGGACCTAGGAAGTACTTC.

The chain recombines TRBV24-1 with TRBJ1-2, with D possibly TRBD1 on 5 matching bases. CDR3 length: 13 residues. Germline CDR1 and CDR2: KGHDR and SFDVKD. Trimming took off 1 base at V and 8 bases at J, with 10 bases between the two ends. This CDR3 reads CATSDFPGGGYTF. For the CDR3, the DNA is TGTGCCACCAGTGATTTTCCCGGGGGAGGCTACACCTTC.

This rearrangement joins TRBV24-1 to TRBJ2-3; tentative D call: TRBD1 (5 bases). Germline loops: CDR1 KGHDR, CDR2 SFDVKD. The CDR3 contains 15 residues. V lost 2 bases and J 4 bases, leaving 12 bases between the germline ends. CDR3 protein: CATSDYRQGPDTQYF. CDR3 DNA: TGTGCCACCAGTGATTATAGGCAGGGTCCAGATACGCAGTATTTT.

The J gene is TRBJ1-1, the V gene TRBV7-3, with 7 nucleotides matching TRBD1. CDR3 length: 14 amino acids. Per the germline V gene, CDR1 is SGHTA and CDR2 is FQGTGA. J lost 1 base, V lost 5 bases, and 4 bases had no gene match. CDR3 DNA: TGTGCCAGCAGCCCGACAGGGACGAACACTGAAGCTTTCTTT. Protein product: CASSPTGTNTEAFF. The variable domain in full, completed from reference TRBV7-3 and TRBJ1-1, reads GAGVSQTPSNKVTEKGKYVELRCDPISGHTALYWYRQSLGQGPEFLIYFQGTGAADDSGLPNDRFFAVRPEGSVSTLKIQRTERGDSAVYLCASSPTGTNTEAFFGQGTRLTVV.